Here is one TCR beta chain with its context. Its cognate antigen is unknown. This entry is derived from a study of T cells after yellow fever vaccination. As for the study in general: The SMART-Seq v4 Ultra Low Input method served to prepare the low-cell-number fractions.

The authors made TCR cDNA by 5'RACE template switching, adding a universal primer site and UMIs. TCRdb processed the 5' RACE reads anew with MiXCR; each CDR3 protein has one entry. The table shows hundreds of thousands of distinct CDR3 sequences, with 11% occurring only once. The length of the CDR3 is 17 residues. After removal of 4 bases from V and 3 bases from J, the junction contained 9 bases not matched to a gene. Findings and caveats of the study: Overall, a small share of clonotypes was seen in both CD4 and CD8 compartments.

Specimen: PBMCs, collected on the day of the first yellow fever vaccination. This rearrangement joins TRBV12-3 or TRBV12-4 to TRBJ2-3, with 11 positions matching TRBD1. The sequence was obtained from a man between 18 and 35 years old who received the YFV17D yellow fever vaccine. For the CDR3, the DNA is TGTGCCAGCAGTTCGCCCAGGACAGGGGGCGGAACAGATACGCAGTATTTT. Translation gives CASSSPRTGGGTDTQYF.